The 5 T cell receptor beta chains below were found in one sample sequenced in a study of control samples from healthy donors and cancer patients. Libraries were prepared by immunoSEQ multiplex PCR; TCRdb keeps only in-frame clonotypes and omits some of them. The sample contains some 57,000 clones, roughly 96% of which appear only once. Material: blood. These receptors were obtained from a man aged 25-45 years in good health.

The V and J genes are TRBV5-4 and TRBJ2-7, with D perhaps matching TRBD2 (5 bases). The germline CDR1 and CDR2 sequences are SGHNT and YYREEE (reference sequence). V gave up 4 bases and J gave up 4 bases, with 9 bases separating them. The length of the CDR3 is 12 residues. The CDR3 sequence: CASSLEGYEQYF. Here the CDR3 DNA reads TGTGCCAGCAGCCTTGAGGGTTACGAGCAGTACTTC.

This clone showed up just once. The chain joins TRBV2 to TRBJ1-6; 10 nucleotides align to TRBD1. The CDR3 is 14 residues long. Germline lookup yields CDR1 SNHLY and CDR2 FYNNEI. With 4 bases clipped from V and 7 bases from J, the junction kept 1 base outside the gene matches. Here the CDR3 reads CASSVDRGNSPLHF. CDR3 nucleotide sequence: TGTGCCAGCAGTGTGGACAGGGGGAATTCACCCCTCCACTTT.

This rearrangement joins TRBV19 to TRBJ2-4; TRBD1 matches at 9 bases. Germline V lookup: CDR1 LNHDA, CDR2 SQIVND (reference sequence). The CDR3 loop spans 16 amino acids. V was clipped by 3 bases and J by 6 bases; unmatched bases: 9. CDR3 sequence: CASSMPGQGWGNIQYF. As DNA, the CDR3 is TGTGCCAGTAGTATGCCGGGACAGGGCTGGGGAAACATTCAGTACTTC. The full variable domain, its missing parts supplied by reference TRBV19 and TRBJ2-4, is DGGITQSPKYLFRKEGQNVTLSCEQNLNHDAMYWYRQDPGQGLRLIYYSQIVNDFQKGDIAEGYSVSREKKESFPLTVTSAQKNPTAFYLCASSMPGQGWGNIQYFGAGTRLSVL.

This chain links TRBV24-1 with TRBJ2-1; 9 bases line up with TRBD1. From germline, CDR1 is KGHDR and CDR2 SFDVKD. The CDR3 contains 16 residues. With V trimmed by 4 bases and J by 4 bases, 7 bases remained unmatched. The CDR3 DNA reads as TGTGCCACCAGTGAAAACGACAGGGGGAGATACAATGAGCAGTTCTTC. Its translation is CATSENDRGRYNEQFF.

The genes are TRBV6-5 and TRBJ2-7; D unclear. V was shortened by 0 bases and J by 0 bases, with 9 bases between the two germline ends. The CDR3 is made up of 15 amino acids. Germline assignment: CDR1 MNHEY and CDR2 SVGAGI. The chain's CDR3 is CASSYSRGTSYEQYF. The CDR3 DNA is TGTGCCAGCAGTTACTCACGCGGAACCTCCTACGAGCAGTACTTC.